This T cell receptor (beta chain) was identified in a study of cytomegalovirus exposure and HLA in healthy donors. Primers for the PCR totalled 60 Vbeta and 13 Jbeta. TCRdb keeps only in-frame clones here, not all; method: immunoSEQ multiplex PCR. The repertoire includes 100,000 to 150,000 clones, around 80% of them detected once, and 0.95% to 1.5% sits in the top ten. Trimming stripped 6 bases from V and 3 bases from J, with 15 bases between. In germline, CDR1 is SNHLY, CDR2 FYNNEI. This CDR3 has 15 amino acids. The origin of this receptor is a female donor in good health and CMV-seronegative. Sequenced: PBMCs. The gene calls are TRBV2 and TRBJ1-5; a possible D gene is TRBD1 (6 bases). The CDR3 nucleotides are TGTGCCAGCAGGGGAGGGGGAGTCCCCAATCAGCCCCAGCATTTT. This translates into CASRGGGVPNQPQHF.